Presented here are 8 T cell receptor beta chains from one specimen sequenced in a study of post-analysis software for immune sequencing data. cDNA libraries of TCR beta carried unique molecular identifiers. TCRdb processed the PCR reads anew with MiXCR; each CDR3 protein has one entry. This sample yields 700,000 to 800,000 distinct CDR3 sequences, of which 30% are seen a single time; around 0.56% belongs to the top ten. These receptors have no known antigen. Study-level findings and limits: Elevated frequency relative to controls characterized several TRBV segments in patients, TRBV5-6, TRBV5-1 and TRBV20-1 among them.

Source material: blood. Source of these receptors: a girl aged 5-17 years with multiple sclerosis.

The chain links TRBV5-5 to TRBJ2-1; D call uncertain. V was clipped by 4 bases and J by 7 bases, with 18 bases between them. Per germline, CDR1 SGHKS and CDR2 YYEKEE (reference sequence). The CDR3 covers 15 residues. CDR3: CASSPSTLIGNEQFF. The DNA for the CDR3 is TGTGCCAGCAGCCCGTCCACCCTTATCGGTAATGAGCAGTTCTTC.

The V call is TRBV6-5, the J call TRBJ1-2; TRBD1 aligns across 12 bases. V was pared by 7 bases and J by 4 bases, with 10 bases of the junction left unmatched. CDR3 length equals 16 residues. Germline V gene data show CDR1 as MNHEY and CDR2 as SVGAGI. DNA of the CDR3: TGTGCCAGCACCCCGAGGGGGACAGGGGGCTTCTATGGCTACACCTTC. Translating gives CASTPRGTGGFYGYTF.

V and J are TRBV28 and TRBJ2-4; D is possibly TRBD2 (6 bases). Germline assignment: CDR1 MDHEN and CDR2 SYDVKM. The V end lost 6 bases, the J end lost 0 bases, and 15 bases lay between the germline ends. This CDR3 has 16 amino acids. CDR3 in DNA: TGTGCCAGCAGGGGCGGCGGGACTCTAGCCAAAAACATTCAGTACTTC. It encodes CASRGGGTLAKNIQYF.

The chain carries TRBV28 and TRBJ1-2; D might be TRBD1 (6 bases). CDR3 length: 17 amino acids. V lost 10 bases and J lost 1, with 25 bases in between. From germline, CDR1 is MDHEN and CDR2 SYDVKM. DNA of the CDR3: TGTGCCACCATACAGACAGGACGACTCTCACATAACTATGGCTACACCTTC. It translates to CATIQTGRLSHNYGYTF.

There are a few counts of this clonotype. The chain carries TRBV28 and TRBJ2-7, with D perhaps TRBD1 (6 bases). Trimming took 6 bases from V and 4 from J, leaving 13 bases between them. CDR3 length equals 13 residues. Germline CDR1 and CDR2: MDHEN and SYDVKM. The CDR3 spells CASRRQEPYEQYF. CDR3 in DNA: TGTGCCAGCAGGCGACAGGAGCCATACGAGCAGTACTTC.

This clonotype occurred once. The rearrangement uses TRBV5-1 and TRBJ2-5, with 10 bases lining up with TRBD2. Germline V gene data show CDR1 as SGHRS and CDR2 as YFSETQ. The CDR3 is 16 amino acids. The V gene end was trimmed by 4 bases and the J gene end by 3 bases; junction bases not matched to a gene: 9. This CDR3 reads CASSPALAGMKETQYF. CDR3 nucleotides: TGCGCCAGCAGCCCGGCACTAGCGGGAATGAAAGAGACCCAGTACTTC.

The chain recombines TRBV29-1 with TRBJ2-1; either TRBD1 or TRBD2 may supply D (6 bases each). Germline-derived CDR1 and CDR2 are SQVTM and ANQGSEA. This CDR3 contains 12 residues. The V gene lost 6 bases and the J gene lost 12 bases, with 18 bases spanning the gap. The CDR3 loop is CSVRTARGGQFF. The CDR3 DNA reads as TGCAGCGTCAGGACGGCCAGGGGAGGGCAGTTCTTC.

This clonotype was counted a single time. One end of the junction is discordant with germline, which a read error may explain. This chain uses TRBV5-1 with TRBJ2-5, with 10 bases aligning to TRBD1. Germline CDR1 and CDR2: SGHRS and YFSETQ. The CDR3 length is 15 residues. CDR3: CASSLRQGAGETLYF. The CDR3 DNA sequence: TGCGCCAGCAGCTTGAGACAGGGGGCAGGCGAGACCCTGTACTTC.